Described below is a single T cell receptor (beta chain) sequence and its context. This clonotype occurred many times. No cognate antigen has been identified for it. No base qualities exist here, and no much larger clone lies one base off it. CDR1 WSHSY and CDR2 SAAADI were looked up in the germline V gene. From its cysteine to its phenylalanine, the CDR3 spans 14 amino acids. Just CDR3 DNA is preserved here, 42 bases in frame from base 1. The junction carries 10 bases between V and J, which are trimmed by 3 bases and 5 bases respectively. To synthesize cDNA, template-switch 5'RACE was performed with a primer carrying a 10-nucleotide random unique molecular identifier so that each TCR transcript was tagged. Each sequencing run produced over 170 million TCR-beta sequences covering 15-18 subjects. The RNeasy kit was used to extract total RNA. The KAPA Real-time Library Amplification kit was used to amplify TCR-beta VDJ regions with primers targeting the TCR constant region and the 5'RACE anchor. Sample indexes and Illumina adaptors were added in a first PCR, and a second PCR then increased library yield. After Ampure bead purification, the roughly 650 bp TCR product was size-selected on a 2% E-gel SizeSelection system. Library quality was checked on a Bioanalyzer, concentration was measured with Qubit, and libraries were quantified with the Kapa Library Quantification kit before pooling. Paired-end 2 x 150 bp sequencing of the libraries was performed on an Illumina HiSeq 2500. To increase sequence diversity, roughly 24-32% phiX was spiked into each library pool. Processing in the source paper ran as follows. The quality-filtered reads were processed with the UMI-based MiGEC pipeline, whose error correction step removed more than 75% of the raw TCR sequences. VDJ genes were aligned to IMGT germline references, and clonotypes were defined by unique CDR3 amino acid sequence plus V-J genes. Clonal expansion, Shannon diversity, and CDR3 relatedness (CalcPairwiseDistances, ClusterSamples) were evaluated with VDJtools, and phylogenetic trees were built with CLCbio workbench. Expanded clones were defined as having at least 8 unique UMIs, based on coefficient-of-variation modelling across technical triplicates. TCRdb cleaned the public reads at Q25 with fastp, built clones with MiXCR and kept in-frame beta chains. Identical CDR3 protein sequences are pooled into one entry, listed with their most common genes and DNA. In this record, the V and J calls reflect TCRdb's handling and not the investigators' own analysis. Across this sample there are about 19,000 distinct CDR3 sequences, with approximately 7.9% seen only once. The ten largest make up approximately 16% of the sample.

This specimen comes from a study of neurological immune-mediated disorders (dated by TCRdb to between 2018 and 2021). The study in broad terms: Peripheral blood TCR-beta repertoires from patients with HTLV-I-associated myelopathy (HAM/TSP), patients with multiple sclerosis, and healthy controls were compared in the study using UMI-based sequencing. The 95 to 110 TCR-beta libraries covered PBMC samples along with longitudinal samples, technical triplicates, and paired sorted CD4+ and CD8+ T-cell subsets. The cohort included some 70 subjects: about 15 with HAM/TSP, approximately 34 with multiple sclerosis, and about 20 healthy controls. Results the study describes overall, beyond this receptor: No identical CDR3 amino acid sequences were shared among expanded clones across subjects, suggesting private TCR-beta repertoires in all groups. TCR clonal expansion was highest in HAM/TSP patients and lowest in MS patients, with MS patients falling below even healthy controls.

Sorted-subset TCR libraries were prepared from over 850,000 sorted CD4+ or CD8+ T cells. PBMCs were separated from peripheral blood using Ficoll-Hypaque density gradient centrifugation and then cryopreserved in liquid nitrogen. The study also sequenced paired sorted CD4+ and CD8+ subsets from healthy controls, HAM/TSP patients and MS patients. The sample was CD8+ T cells from blood. The receptor chain draws on TRBV10-2 and TRBJ2-2; no confident D gene assignment can be made. The source is a woman aged 30 to 39 with HTLV-1-associated myelopathy (HAM/TSP). At the DNA level, the sequence is TGCGCCAGCAGTGACCCCGCCCGGACCGGGGAGCTGTTTTTT. It specifies CASSDPARTGELFF.